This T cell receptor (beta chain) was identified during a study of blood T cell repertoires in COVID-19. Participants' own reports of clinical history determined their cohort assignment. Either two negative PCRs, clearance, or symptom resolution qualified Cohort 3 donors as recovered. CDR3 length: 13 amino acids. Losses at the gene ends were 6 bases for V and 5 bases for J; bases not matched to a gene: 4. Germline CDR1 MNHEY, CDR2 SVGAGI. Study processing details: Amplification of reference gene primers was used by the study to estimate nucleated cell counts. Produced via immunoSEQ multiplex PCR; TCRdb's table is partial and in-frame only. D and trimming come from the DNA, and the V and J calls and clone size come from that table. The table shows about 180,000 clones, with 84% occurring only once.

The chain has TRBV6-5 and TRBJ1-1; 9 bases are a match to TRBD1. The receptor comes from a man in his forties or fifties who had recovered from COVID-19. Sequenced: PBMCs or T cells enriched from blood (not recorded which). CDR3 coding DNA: TGTGCCAGCAGACAGGACAGGGGTACTGAAGCTTTCTTT. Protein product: CASRQDRGTEAFF.